The 25 T cell receptor beta chains reported below all come from one sample, sequenced in a study of blood T cells in healthy people across ages. It was with a sample-barcoded 5' primer and a J-beta primer mix that a second PCR of roughly 6 to 11 cycles was run. Using its own MiXCR run on the 5' RACE reads, TCRdb lists one record per CDR3 protein. The sample yields around 1.1 million distinct CDR3 sequences, roughly two fifths seen once. The source material was blood. The receptors were sampled from a man aged 18 to 35 in good health.

This clonotype has just a few counts. The chain has TRBV25-1 and TRBJ1-6; D uncertain. The CDR3 totals 18 residues. Germline CDR1 and CDR2: MGHDK and SYGVNS. Trimming stripped 7 bases from V and 0 bases from J, with 19 bases between. The CDR3 DNA follows: TGTGCCAGCAATTCGAGGCCTCCGTCGAGCTCCTATAATTCACCCCTCCACTTT. Residues: CASNSRPPSSSYNSPLHF.

The genes are TRBV5-6 and TRBJ1-1, with D hard to call. V was pared by 9 bases and J by 4 bases, with 16 bases between. Germline V gene data show CDR1 as SGHDT and CDR2 as YYEEEE. The CDR3 has 13 residues. The CDR3 spells CATRRESATEAFF. CDR3 DNA sequence: TGTGCCACCAGACGGGAATCCGCCACTGAAGCTTTCTTT.

A word on this clonotype: This may arise from a read error, as a much more abundant clone is one base away. The V and J genes are TRBV6-1 and TRBJ1-1, with a tentative D call TRBD1 (5 bases). V lost 2 bases, J lost 1 base, and 8 bases lay in between. This CDR3 comprises 14 residues. Germline CDR1 MNHNS, CDR2 SASEGT. CDR3 sequence: CASSEQGANTEAFF. The CDR3 nucleotides read TGTGCCAGCAGTGAACAAGGGGCGAACACTGAAGCTTTCTTT.

This sequence joins TRBV7-2 and TRBJ2-3; no firm D call. Trimming stripped 3 bases from V and 2 bases from J, with 12 bases between. CDR1 is SGHTA and CDR2 is FQGNSA in the germline V gene. This CDR3 has 15 residues. Here the CDR3 reads CASSLGAGFTDTQYF. The DNA for the CDR3 is TGTGCCAGCAGCTTGGGTGCTGGTTTCACAGATACGCAGTATTTT.

The chain links TRBV12-3 or TRBV12-4 to TRBJ1-4, with 10 bases that match TRBD1. The CDR3 loop spans 15 amino acids. The V gene end was trimmed by 7 bases and the J gene end by 8 bases; junction bases not matched to a gene: 10. The CDR3 nucleotides read TGTGCCAGCACCAGCCCCGGGACAGGGGTCGAAAAACTGTTTTTT. Translating gives CASTSPGTGVEKLFF.

This clonotype came up a few times. The chain links TRBV20-1 to TRBJ1-1; TRBD1 is a possible D gene (5 bases). Trimming took 6 bases from V and 1 from J, leaving 15 bases between them. From germline, CDR1 is DFQATT and CDR2 SNEGSKA (reference sequence). This CDR3 region has 14 residues. The CDR3 loop is CSAAGRTQNTEAFF. CDR3 DNA: TGCAGTGCGGCGGGGCGGACACAGAACACTGAAGCTTTCTTT.

This clonotype came up many times. The V call is TRBV12-3 or TRBV12-4, the J call TRBJ2-5; 10 nucleotides agree with TRBD2. CDR3 length: 15 amino acids. V dropped 7 bases and J dropped 3; count of bases not matched to a gene: 8. DNA for the CDR3: TGTGCCAGCATTATTAGCGGGGGGCCCAAAGAGACCCAGTACTTC. Encoded protein: CASIISGGPKETQYF.

V gene TRBV9 combines with J gene TRBJ2-2; 8 nucleotides line up with TRBD1. Trimming took 2 bases from V and 1 from J; bases not matched to a gene: 4. The germline V gene encodes CDR1 SGDLS and CDR2 YYNGEE. The CDR3 has 16 residues. The CDR3, as DNA: TGTGCCAGCAGCGTTAACAGGGGGATGAACACCGGGGAGCTGTTTTTT. This sequence encodes CASSVNRGMNTGELFF.

V usage is TRBV7-2 and J usage is TRBJ1-2; D is unresolved. Deletions cut 1 base from V and 4 bases from J, with 19 bases between. The CDR3 runs 17 residues. The germline gives CDR1 SGHTA, CDR2 FQGNSA. CDR3 coding DNA: TGTGCCAGCAGCTTAGGTGGAGGAGGCACTTTTGCCTATGGCTACACCTTC. Translated, it gives CASSLGGGGTFAYGYTF.

The genes are TRBV7-2 and TRBJ2-7; no definite D call. The DNA end favors TRBJ2-5, so the J call may be wrong. Per the germline V gene, CDR1 is SGHTA and CDR2 is FQGNSA. The CDR3 spans 13 residues. CDR3 loop: CASSLVPRGTQYF. In DNA form, the CDR3 reads TGTGCCAGCAGCTTAGTGCCGAGAGGGACCCAGTACTTC.

The genes are TRBV4-2 and TRBJ1-5; 7 bases match TRBD1. The trim removed 2 bases at V and 1 base at J, leaving 5 bases unmatched. CDR3 length: 16 residues. Germline V gives CDR1 LGHNA, CDR2 YNFKEQ. CDR3: CASSQNTGESNQPQHF. In nucleotides, the CDR3 is TGTGCCAGCAGCCAAAACACAGGGGAGAGCAATCAGCCCCAGCATTTT.

The rearrangement joins TRBV5-1 to TRBJ1-2; D is perhaps TRBD1 (6 bases). Germline assignment: CDR1 SGHRS and CDR2 YFSETQ. V lost 0 bases and J 3 bases, leaving 15 bases between the germline ends. The CDR3 length is 16 residues. CDR3 protein: CASSLAPDRKHYGYTF. The DNA for the CDR3 is TGCGCCAGCAGCTTGGCCCCCGACAGGAAACACTATGGCTACACCTTC.

The rearrangement links TRBV10-3 to TRBJ2-1; the match to TRBD1 covers 8 bases. The junction had 5 bases not matched to a gene; V was cut back by 3 bases and J by 7 bases. The V gene's germline CDR1 is ENHRY and CDR2 SYGVKD. CDR3 size: 14 residues. This CDR3 is CAISENQGANEQFF. The CDR3 DNA reads as TGTGCCATCAGTGAAAATCAGGGGGCTAATGAGCAGTTCTTC.

This chain connects TRBV14 to TRBJ2-3; D might be TRBD1 (6 bases). Germline assignment: CDR1 SGHDN and CDR2 FVKESK. There are 13 residues in the CDR3. Deletions cut 2 bases from V and 13 bases from J, with 16 bases between. The CDR3, as DNA: TGTGCCAGCAGCCAAAACTTGCAGGACAGCGAGTATTTT. It yields the protein CASSQNLQDSEYF.

This clonotype was detected many times. V usage is TRBV9 and J usage is TRBJ1-5; D is uncertain. The length of the CDR3 is 13 residues. CDR1 and CDR2 (germline): SGDLS, YYNGEE. Trimming stripped 1 base from V and 4 bases from J, with 6 bases between. The DNA for the CDR3 is TGTGCCAGCAGCGTAAACGTTAATCAGCCCCAGCATTTT. This translates into CASSVNVNQPQHF.

This clonotype was counted a few times. The chain links TRBV27 to TRBJ2-4; 10 bases are shared with TRBD1. The CDR3 is made up of 15 amino acids. Unmatched junction bases numbered 7, after V lost 3 bases and J lost 8 bases. The V gene's germline CDR1 is MNHEY and CDR2 SMNVEV (reference sequence). CDR3 protein: CASSFSGTGADIQYF. CDR3 sequence (DNA): TGTGCCAGCAGTTTTTCCGGGACAGGGGCGGACATTCAGTACTTC.

With regard to this clonotype: Since a much larger clone is just one base distant, this may be a read error. V is TRBV5-1 and J is TRBJ2-1; TRBD1 aligns across 10 bases. Germline CDR1 SGHRS, CDR2 YFSETQ. The CDR3 is made up of 15 amino acids. CDR3: CASSSGQGDINERFF. CDR3 nucleotide sequence: TGCGCCAGCAGCTCTGGACAGGGGGATATCAATGAGCGGTTCTTC.

This clonotype was recorded a few times. The V and J genes are TRBV12-3 or TRBV12-4 and TRBJ2-6, with D hard to call. The CDR3 sequence is 17 residues long. Trimming took off 6 bases at V and 1 base at J, with 16 bases between the two ends. CDR3 protein: CASSQVPPSSGANVLTF. In DNA form, the CDR3 reads TGTGCCAGCAGCCAAGTCCCCCCCTCGTCTGGGGCCAACGTCCTGACTTTC.

This chain connects TRBV15 to TRBJ1-1; D not resolved. Germline-derived CDR1 and CDR2 are LNHNV and YYDKDF (reference sequence). Trimming stripped 3 bases from V and 1 base from J, with 15 bases between. The CDR3 spans 16 residues. The CDR3 bases are TGTGCCACCAGCAGGAGCCGTGGGGAGGCGAACACTGAAGCTTTCTTT. This sequence encodes CATSRSRGEANTEAFF.

The V and J genes are TRBV3-1 and TRBJ2-1; 7 bases align to TRBD1. V lost 2 bases and J lost 4; bases outside the gene matches: 8. The CDR3 is 16 amino acids. The germline gives CDR1 LGHDT, CDR2 YNNKEL (reference sequence). CDR3 DNA sequence: TGTGCCAGCAGCCAAAGTACAGGGGCGCCGTACAATGAGCAGTTCTTC. This codes for CASSQSTGAPYNEQFF.

This sequence joins TRBV7-2 and TRBJ2-1; D may be TRBD1 or TRBD2 (5 bases each). V was clipped by 3 bases and J by 3 bases, with 9 bases between them. From germline, CDR1 is SGHTA and CDR2 FQGNSA. This CDR3 is built from 14 residues. CDR3 nucleotides: TGTGCCAGCAGCTTTGGGGGTCTCTACAATGAGCAGTTCTTC. It translates to CASSFGGLYNEQFF. The entire variable domain, with the rest obtained from reference TRBV7-2 and TRBJ2-1, is as follows: GAGVSQSPSNKVTEKGKDVELRCDPISGHTALYWYRQSLGQGLEFLIYFQGNSAPDKSGLPSDRFSAERTGGSVSTLTIQRTQQEDSAVYLCASSFGGLYNEQFFGPGTRLTVL.

This chain connects TRBV4-1 to TRBJ2-2; TRBD2 matches 11 bases. Germline lookup yields CDR1 MGHRA and CDR2 YSYEKL. This CDR3 is built from 18 residues. With V trimmed by 0 bases and J by 2 bases, 5 bases remained unmatched. This CDR3 is CASSQERLAGGNTGELFF. The CDR3 nucleotides are TGCGCCAGCAGCCAAGAGAGGCTAGCGGGGGGAAACACCGGGGAGCTGTTTTTT.

This clonotype has a handful of counts. The V call is TRBV27, the J call TRBJ1-2, with a weak D call TRBD1 (6 bases). V lost 5 bases and J 4 bases, leaving 23 bases between the germline ends. The CDR3 length is 17 residues. The V gene's germline CDR1 is MNHEY and CDR2 SMNVEV (reference sequence). CDR3 DNA sequence: TGTGCCAGCAGTCCCAGTGGGGGCACAGGGAAAGCCTATGGCTACACCTTC. The encoded protein is CASSPSGGTGKAYGYTF.

The CDR3 DNA reads TGCAGCGTTGCCAGGGGAGTGAACACTGAAGCTTTCTTT. Protein sequence: CSVARGVNTEAFF. The chain recombines TRBV29-1 with TRBJ1-1, with D maybe TRBD1 (6 bases). The length of the CDR3 is 13 residues. Germline V gives CDR1 SQVTM, CDR2 ANQGSEA. Trimming left V 4 bases short and J 0 bases short, with 9 bases between.

This chain links TRBV12-3 or TRBV12-4 with TRBJ2-1; the D is unclear. CDR3 length: 13 amino acids. V was shortened by 0 bases and J by 10 bases, with 10 bases between the two germline ends. In DNA, the CDR3 is TGTGCCAGCAGTTTAGCGCGGCTAGGCGAGCAGTTCTTC. Its translation is CASSLARLGEQFF.